Shown below are 17 T cell receptor beta chains from a single sample sequenced in a study of early T cells in non-severe SARS-CoV-2 infection. TCRdb passed the 5' RACE reads through MiXCR, listing each CDR3 protein once. Among 98,000 or so distinct CDR3 sequences listed, over 10% were seen once. Sequencing was performed on whole blood. The receptors here all came from an adult who was a healthcare worker with PCR-confirmed SARS-CoV-2 infection or an uninfected control (not recorded which).

This chain uses TRBV6-2 or TRBV6-3 with TRBJ1-6, with D hard to call. Germline CDR1 and CDR2: MNHEY and SVGEGT. CDR3 length: 15 amino acids. Trimming took off 6 bases at V and 9 bases at J, with 18 bases between the two ends. CDR3 region: CASSFGRTSLSPLHF. The CDR3 nucleotides read TGTGCCAGCAGCTTCGGCCGGACTTCTCTTTCACCCCTCCACTTT.

This clonotype was detected a few times. This rearrangement joins TRBV25-1 to TRBJ1-2, with 7 nucleotides matching TRBD1. The V gene's germline CDR1 is MGHDK and CDR2 SYGVNS. CDR3 size: 15 residues. V gave up 4 bases and J gave up 5 bases; unmatched junction bases: 10. CDR3 sequence (DNA): TGTGCCAGCAGTGGAGGGATCAGGGGGGGGTATGGCTACACCTTC. Amino acid sequence: CASSGGIRGGYGYTF.

In this sample, this clonotype turned up a few times. The gene calls are TRBV28 and TRBJ2-7; 11 bases agree with TRBD2. Germline lookup yields CDR1 MDHEN and CDR2 SYDVKM. Trimming at V came to 7 bases and at J to 3 bases, leaving 8 bases not matched to a gene. CDR3 length: 15 amino acids. The CDR3 protein is CASTAPGTSGYEQYF. CDR3 DNA sequence: TGTGCCAGCACCGCCCCCGGGACTAGCGGCTACGAGCAGTACTTC.

Ten or more counts support this clonotype. The chain joins TRBV10-3 to TRBJ1-1; D might be TRBD1 (5 bases). V gave up 5 bases and J gave up 4 bases, with 8 bases separating them. The CDR3 consists of 12 residues. The V gene's germline CDR1 is ENHRY and CDR2 SYGVKD. CDR3 region: CAISQGGTEAFF. CDR3 coding DNA: TGTGCCATCAGTCAGGGCGGCACTGAAGCTTTCTTT.

The table lists this clonotype with many counts. The V gene is TRBV2, the J gene TRBJ2-2, with 7 bases that match TRBD1. The CDR3 runs 16 residues. Trimming took 2 bases from V and 0 from J; bases not matched to a gene: 3. The germline V gene encodes CDR1 SNHLY and CDR2 FYNNEI. This CDR3 is CASSEYQGANTGELFF. DNA for the CDR3: TGTGCCAGCAGTGAATACCAGGGGGCGAACACCGGGGAGCTGTTTTTT.

This clonotype has ten or more counts. The chain has TRBV10-2 and TRBJ2-7; unclear D gene. Germline lookup yields CDR1 WSHSY and CDR2 SAAADI. With 7 bases removed from V and 0 bases from J, the gap between germline ends came to 16 bases. CDR3 size: 15 residues. The CDR3 coding sequence is TGCGCCAGCACCATTCCCCCTTTGGGCTCCTACGAGCAGTACTTC. Translating gives CASTIPPLGSYEQYF.

The rearrangement joins TRBV20-1 to TRBJ1-1; D is possibly TRBD1 (6 bases). From germline, CDR1 is DFQATT and CDR2 SNEGSKA (reference sequence). The CDR3 consists of 13 residues. The V end was cut by 3 bases, the J end by 4 bases, with 12 bases between. The CDR3 nucleotides are TGCAGTGCTAGGAATCAAGGGGGCACTGAAGCTTTCTTT. Translating gives CSARNQGGTEAFF.

This clonotype was counted ten times or more. This sequence joins TRBV7-8 and TRBJ1-1, with 7 bases lining up with TRBD1. J gave up 4 bases and V 5 bases, and 13 bases lay outside the gene matches. Per the germline V gene, CDR1 is SGHVS and CDR2 is FQNEAQ. The CDR3 contains 16 residues. This CDR3 is CASSPPSGGGGTEAFF. In DNA form, the CDR3 reads TGTGCCAGCAGCCCTCCGTCAGGGGGGGGCGGCACTGAAGCTTTCTTT.

This clonotype was seen many times. The chain carries TRBV20-1 and TRBJ1-5; D may be TRBD1 (6 bases). The CDR3 loop spans 15 amino acids. Germline CDR1 reads DFQATT; CDR2 reads SNEGSKA (reference sequence). Trimming took 0 bases from V and 3 from J, leaving 12 bases between them. CDR3 region: CSARDAGQNNQPQHF. CDR3 coding DNA: TGCAGTGCTAGAGATGCCGGACAGAACAATCAGCCCCAGCATTTT.

This chain joins TRBV12-3 or TRBV12-4 and TRBJ2-1, with 10 nucleotides matching TRBD2. V lost 0 bases, J lost 7 bases, and 9 bases stayed unmatched. CDR3 size: 17 residues. The CDR3 DNA follows: TGTGCCAGCAGTTTAGCGAGCGGGGGGGCCTCGGGAAATGAGCAGTTCTTC. It yields the protein CASSLASGGASGNEQFF.

The genes are TRBV11-3 and TRBJ1-2; 11 nucleotides agree with TRBD1. V shed 5 bases, J shed 3 bases, and the junction held 11 bases outside the gene matches. This CDR3 is 17 amino acids long. CDR1 SGHNT and CDR2 YENEEA come from the germline V gene. As DNA, the CDR3 is TGTGCCAGCAGCCCAGGACAGGGGGCTCGGAGGGACTATGGCTACACCTTC. Translated, it gives CASSPGQGARRDYGYTF.

This clonotype was seen ten or more times. The genes are TRBV11-3 and TRBJ2-2; no clear D gene. CDR3 length equals 15 residues. Trimming cost V 6 bases and J 2 bases, with 13 bases left between them. Germline values: CDR1 SGHNT, CDR2 YENEEA. This CDR3 reads CASSSWRLNTGELFF. The CDR3 DNA reads as TGTGCCAGCAGTAGCTGGAGATTAAACACCGGGGAGCTGTTTTTT. The variable domain in full, with the rest retrieved from reference TRBV11-3 and TRBJ2-2, is EAGVVQSPRYKIIEKKQPVAFWCNPISGHNTLYWYLQNLGQGPELLIRYENEEAVDDSQLPKDRFSAERLKGVDSTLKIQPAELGDSAVYLCASSSWRLNTGELFFGEGSRLTVL.

This clonotype was counted many times. V is TRBV5-1 and J is TRBJ1-4, with unresolved D. In germline, CDR1 is SGHRS, CDR2 YFSETQ. The CDR3 consists of 15 residues. Trimming took off 4 bases at V and 8 bases at J, with 18 bases between the two ends. The CDR3 is CASSETLAVGEKLFF. CDR3 in DNA: TGCGCCAGCAGCGAAACCTTAGCAGTGGGGGAAAAACTGTTTTTT.

Many counts were recorded for this clonotype. The chain carries TRBV9 and TRBJ1-3; the D gene is possibly TRBD1 (5 bases). CDR1 and CDR2 (germline): SGDLS, YYNGEE. V was cut by 3 bases and J by 0 bases, with 13 bases left in between. This CDR3 contains 16 residues. The CDR3 DNA is TGTGCCAGCAGCGCCTATGACAGTCGCTCTGGAAACACCATATATTTT. This gives the protein CASSAYDSRSGNTIYF.

This clonotype was counted ten times or more. V gene TRBV19 combines with J gene TRBJ1-5; D might be TRBD1 (6 bases). V was shortened by 10 bases and J by 1 base, with 17 bases between the two germline ends. This CDR3 contains 15 residues. Germline V CDR1 and CDR2: LNHDA, SQIVND (reference sequence). CDR3 in DNA: TGTGCCACTGAACTGGCAGGGGTAAGCAATCAGCCCCAGCATTTT. Its protein is CATELAGVSNQPQHF.

The chain joins TRBV28 to TRBJ1-1; a possible D gene is TRBD1 (5 bases). The germline V gene encodes CDR1 MDHEN and CDR2 SYDVKM. The CDR3 has 15 amino acids. Deletions cut 2 bases from V and 6 bases from J, with 16 bases between. CDR3 nucleotides: TGTGCCAGCAGTTTAGGGACGGTCCGACTGTCTGAAGCTTTCTTT. This sequence encodes CASSLGTVRLSEAFF.

CDR3 sequence: CASRGRESRADTQYF. CDR3 DNA sequence: TGCGCCAGCAGGGGCAGGGAATCCAGAGCAGATACGCAGTATTTT. The V gene is TRBV10-2, the J gene TRBJ2-3; D is perhaps TRBD1 (5 bases). With 6 bases removed from V and 4 bases from J, the gap between germline ends came to 17 bases. The CDR3 totals 15 residues. In germline, CDR1 is WSHSY, CDR2 SAAADI.